This TCR beta chain was identified during a study of CD8+CD57+ T cells in acquired aplastic anemia. Study in general: Average DNA yield from sorted CD4+ and CD8+ cells was about 3.2 ug.

The CDR3 contains 15 residues. In germline, CDR1 is SGHVS, CDR2 FQNEAQ. Trimming shortened V by 2 bases and J by 7 bases, and 18 bases separated the two germline ends. On this clonotype itself: Its matching antigen is unknown.

Sequenced patients had shown CD8+CD57+ cell expansion by flow cytometry. Each patient carried a diagnosis of severe acquired aplastic anemia. Study-wide results and limits: Both patients and controls carried the same twenty-nine CD8+ CDR3 sequences. Controls and patients did not differ significantly in CD8+ Simpson's diversity.

According to the study, genomic DNA was the template for TCR beta VDJ and CDR3 profiling. TCRdb used MiXCR to reprocess the reads, holding one entry per CDR3 protein. The sample contains more than 250,000 distinct CDR3 sequences, around 82% of which appear only once. The sequencing input was sorted CD4+, CD8+, or CD8+CD57+ T cells (not recorded which) from PBMCs. The receptor's source is a human donor with aplastic anemia. The V gene is TRBV7-8, the J gene TRBJ2-7, with D unclear. The CDR3 region has the DNA TGTGCCAGCAGCTTACTGGAAGGTCCCCATACGGAGCAGTACTTC. It translates to CASSLLEGPHTEQYF. Looking up the rest from reference TRBV7-8 and TRBJ2-7 gives the full variable domain: GAGVSQSPRYKVAKRGQDVALRCDPISGHVSLFWYQQALGQGPEFLTYFQNEAQLDKSGLPSDRFFAERPEGSVSTLKIQRTQQEDSAVYLCASSLLEGPHTEQYFGPGTRLTVT.